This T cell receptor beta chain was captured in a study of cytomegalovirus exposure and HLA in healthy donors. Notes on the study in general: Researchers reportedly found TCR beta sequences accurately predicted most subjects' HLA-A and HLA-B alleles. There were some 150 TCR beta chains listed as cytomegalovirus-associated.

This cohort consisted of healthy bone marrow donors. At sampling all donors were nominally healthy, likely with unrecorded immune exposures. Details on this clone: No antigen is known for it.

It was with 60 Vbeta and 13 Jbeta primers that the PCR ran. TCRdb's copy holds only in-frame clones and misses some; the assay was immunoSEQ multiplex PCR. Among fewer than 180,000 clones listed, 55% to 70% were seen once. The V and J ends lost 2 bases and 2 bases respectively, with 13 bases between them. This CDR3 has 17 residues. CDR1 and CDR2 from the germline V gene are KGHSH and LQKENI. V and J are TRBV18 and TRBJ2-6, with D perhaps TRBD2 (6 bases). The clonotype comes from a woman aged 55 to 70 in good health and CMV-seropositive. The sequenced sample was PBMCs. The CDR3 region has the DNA TGTGCCAGCTCACCAACGGGACGGGGGACTGGGGCCAACGTCCTGACTTTC. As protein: CASSPTGRGTGANVLTF.